This T cell receptor beta chain was found in a study of cytomegalovirus exposure and HLA in healthy donors. Study-level findings and limits: Later analysis demonstrated an association between a missense DCLRE1C variant and TCR beta V- and J-gene trimming. A highly shared variant cluster was judged a likely technical artifact.

Notes on this clone: Its antigen is not identified.

Researchers ran the PCR with 60 Vbeta and 13 Jbeta primers. Generated by immunoSEQ multiplex PCR, the TCRdb table keeps only in-frame clones and is missing some. The sample lists fewer than 250,000 clones, over 75% occurring once. The germline V gene encodes CDR1 SNHLY and CDR2 FYNNEI. Trimming pared 3 bases from V and 1 base from J, leaving 7 bases between. The CDR3 spans 14 residues. The specimen was PBMCs. This TCR was recovered from a male donor in good health and CMV-seronegative. The chain joins TRBV2 to TRBJ1-5; D is perhaps TRBD1 (6 bases). This chain's CDR3 is CASSDQGSNQPQHF. Here the CDR3 DNA reads TGTGCCAGCAGTGATCAGGGGAGCAATCAGCCCCAGCATTTT.